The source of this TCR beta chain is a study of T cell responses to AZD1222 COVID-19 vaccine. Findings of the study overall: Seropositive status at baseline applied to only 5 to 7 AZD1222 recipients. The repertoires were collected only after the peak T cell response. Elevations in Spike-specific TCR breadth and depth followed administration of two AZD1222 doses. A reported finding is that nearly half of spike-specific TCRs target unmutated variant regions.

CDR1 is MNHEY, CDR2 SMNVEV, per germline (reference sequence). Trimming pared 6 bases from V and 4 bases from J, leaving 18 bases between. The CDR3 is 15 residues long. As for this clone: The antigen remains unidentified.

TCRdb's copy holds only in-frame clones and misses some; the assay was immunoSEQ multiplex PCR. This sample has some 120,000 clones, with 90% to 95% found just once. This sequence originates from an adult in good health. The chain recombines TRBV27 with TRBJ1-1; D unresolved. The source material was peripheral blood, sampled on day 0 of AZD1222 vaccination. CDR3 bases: TGTGCCAGCAGCCGAAGGATAACAGCACTCACTGAAGCTTTCTTT. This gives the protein CASSRRITALTEAFF.